These 7 T cell receptor beta chains originate from one sample sequenced in a study of T cells in women clearing cervical HPV infection. Using immunoSEQ multiplex PCR, the repertoire was profiled, and TCRdb retains in-frame clones only, with some absent. In total, the table holds 18,000 or so clones. Sequencing was carried out using blood buffy coat. The source is a woman between 18 and 70 years old with a cervical HPV16 infection that either progressed to CIN3+ or cleared (not recorded which).

As to this clone: The sequenced fragment ends 3 residues before the CDR3 boundary, so the rest is inferred from the germline J gene. This chain links TRBV6-1 with TRBJ2-3; tentatively, D is TRBD1 (5 bases). Germline values: CDR1 MNHNS, CDR2 SASEGT. V was clipped by 3 bases and J by 4 bases, with 14 bases between them. This CDR3 has 15 amino acids. The sequenced CDR3 bases are TGTGCCAGCAGTGATTCCCCCAGGGCGGCAGATACG. Its translation is CASSDSPRAADT. The whole CDR3 protein is CASSDSPRAADTQYF.

To note about this clone: The read falls 3 residues short of the CDR3 end, and the missing part is taken from the germline J gene. This rearrangement joins TRBV11-2 to TRBJ2-6, with no clear D. The CDR3 runs to 15 residues. Germline V gene sequence: CDR1 SGHAT, CDR2 FQNNGV. Trimming removed 6 bases at V and 4 bases at J, with 13 bases between. The CDR3 bases that were read are TGTGCCAGCAGTCAAACAGTCACAGGGGCCAACGTC. Amino acids: CASSQTVTGANV. The CDR3 reads in full as CASSQTVTGANVLTF. The whole variable domain, filled in from reference TRBV11-2 and TRBJ2-6, reads EAGVAQSPRYKIIEKRQSVAFWCNPISGHATLYWYQQILGQGPKLLIQFQNNGVVDDSQLPKDRFSAERLKGVDSTLKIQPAKLEDSAVYLCASSQTVTGANVLTFGAGSRLTVL.

A remark on this clone: The read ends 3 residues before the CDR3 terminus; that terminus is restored from the germline J gene. This rearrangement joins TRBV2 to TRBJ1-5; D uncertain. Per germline, CDR1 SNHLY and CDR2 FYNNEI. This CDR3 comprises 15 residues. The V end lost 6 bases, the J end lost 3 bases, and 15 bases lay between the germline ends. The DNA read from the CDR3 is TGTGCCAGCAGATTGTTAGCGACAACCAATCAGCCC. This encodes CASRLLATTNQP. The whole CDR3 sequence is CASRLLATTNQPQHF.

The covered CDR3 bases are TGTGCCTGGATGGCCGCCTATAATTCACCC. The encoded protein is CAWMAAYNSP. The whole CDR3 region reads CAWMAAYNSPLHF. The J gene is TRBJ1-6, the V gene TRBV30; D is ambiguous. The read comes to an end 3 residues before the CDR3 does, leaving the germline J gene to fill in the end. Germline lookup yields CDR1 GTSNPN and CDR2 SVGIG (reference sequence). Trimming took 4 bases from V and 2 from J, leaving 6 bases between them. CDR3 length: 13 amino acids.

Comments on this clone: The read terminates 3 residues ahead of where the CDR3 ends, so the germline J gene completes it. The chain is built from TRBV11-3 and TRBJ1-3; TRBD1 agrees at 7 bases. The germline V gene has CDR1 SGHNT and CDR2 YENEEA. The CDR3 is made up of 15 amino acids. The V segment lost 5 bases and the J segment 0 bases; nucleotides outside the gene matches: 4. The CDR3 DNA, read in part, is TGTGCCAGCAGCCAACAGGGGAACTCTGGAAACACC. Translation: CASSQQGNSGNT. The whole CDR3 protein reads CASSQQGNSGNTIYF.

With regard to this clone: The CDR3 goes on 3 residues after the read ends, and that part is filled in from the germline J gene. The J gene is TRBJ1-1, the V gene TRBV7-2; D uncertain. The germline V gene has CDR1 SGHTA and CDR2 FQGNSA. The V end was cut by 3 bases, the J end by 2 bases, with 7 bases between. The CDR3 extends over 13 amino acids. This CDR3 is CASSLTTNTEAFF. The covered CDR3 bases are TGTGCCAGCAGCTTGACAACAAACACTGAA.

Remarks on this clone: The read falls 3 residues short of the CDR3 end, and the missing part is taken from the germline J gene. The chain recombines TRBV20-1 with TRBJ2-7; tentatively, D is TRBD1 (5 bases). Germline values: CDR1 DFQATT, CDR2 SNEGSKA (reference sequence). This CDR3 is built from 13 residues. V lost 3 bases to trimming and J lost 4 bases, with 13 bases between them. The CDR3 reads CSASAAAGYEQYF. CDR3 DNA (partial): TGCAGTGCTAGTGCGGCAGCAGGGTACGAG.